The 3 T cell receptor beta chains below were found in one sample sequenced in a study of beta chain features in type 1 diabetes. Reverse transcription of all isolated RNA meant that expressed TCRB transcripts were sequenced. Sequenced by immunoSEQ multiplex PCR; TCRdb stores in-frame clones only, minus some. The sample consists of some 220,000 clones, about 11% of them appearing once. Sequenced material: central memory CD4+ T cells from blood. These TCRs come from a man younger than 30 in good health.

The genes are TRBV30 and TRBJ1-1; D is perhaps TRBD1 (6 bases). Trimming left V 7 bases short and J 4 bases short, with 28 bases between. Germline V gives CDR1 GTSNPN, CDR2 SVGIG (reference sequence). The length of the CDR3 is 17 residues. CDR3 in DNA: TGTGCCTATCGGCCCAGGGGCGGGTCGGGCGTTGGCACTGAAGCTTTCTTT. Translating it yields CAYRPRGGSGVGTEAFF.

In this sample, this clone turned up a few times. The chain joins TRBV5-4 to TRBJ2-7; a weak D match, TRBD1 (6 bases). Germline CDR1 reads SGHNT; CDR2 reads YYREEE (reference sequence). The V and J ends lost 2 bases and 2 bases respectively, with 8 bases between them. CDR3 size: 13 residues. Written as DNA, the CDR3 is TGTGCCAGCAGCTTACAGGGTACCTACGAGCAGTACTTC. Translating gives CASSLQGTYEQYF.

The genes are TRBV7-9 and TRBJ1-2; weak D call: TRBD1 (5 bases). Trimming took off 1 base at V and 5 bases at J, with 8 bases between the two ends. The CDR3 length is 13 residues. Germline CDR1 reads SEHNR; CDR2 reads FQNEAQ (reference sequence). The CDR3 DNA sequence: TGTGCCAGCAGCTTAGTGGCAGGGTATGGCTACACCTTC. Translated, it gives CASSLVAGYGYTF.